Listed below are T cell receptor beta chains from one sample, sequenced in a study of OX40 agonist ivuxolimab in advanced cancers. Produced via immunoSEQ multiplex PCR; TCRdb's table is partial and in-frame only. The sample consists of more than 45,000 clones, about 81% of them appearing once. The sample here was CD4+ or CD8+ T cells sorted from blood, taken in a trial of the OX40 agonist ivuxolimab. The receptor source for this set is an adult with an advanced solid tumor such as melanoma, head and neck, liver or kidney cancer. CDR3s include the opening cysteine and the closing phenylalanine or tryptophan. The D gene is left open where the match is weak. Expanded clones are given a class, and other clones once, few, many or no size at all.

abundance	v_gene	d_gene	j_gene	CDR3aa	CDR3nt
-	TRBV19	-	TRBJ1-5	CASSMSRVPQPQHF	TGTGCCAGTAGTATGTCCAGGGTGCCTCAGCCCCAGCATTTT
-	TRBV11-2	TRBD2	TRBJ2-5	CASSLVSGGRTQYF	TGTGCCAGCAGCTTAGTTAGCGGGGGGCGAACCCAGTACTTC
-	TRBV10-3	-	TRBJ2-7	CAISPSYEQYF	TGTGCCATCAGTCCCAGCTACGAGCAGTACTTC
-	TRBV6-1	TRBD2	TRBJ2-3	CASSPGTTTDAQYF	TGTGCCAGCAGTCCCGGGACTACCACAGATGCGCAGTATTTT
-	TRBV6-1	TRBD1	TRBJ1-5	CASSEGTGNNQPQHF	TGTGCCAGCAGTGAAGGGACAGGGAACAATCAGCCCCAGCATTTT
-	TRBV28	-	TRBJ1-1	CASEGNTEAFF	TGTGCCAGCGAAGGGAACACTGAAGCTTTCTTT
-	TRBV5-1	-	TRBJ2-1	CASSLPGDNEQFF	TGCGCCAGCAGCTTGCCCGGGGACAATGAGCAGTTCTTC
-	TRBV11-3	-	TRBJ1-3	CASPGAGARGNTIYF	TGTGCCAGCCCCGGGGCGGGGGCGCGTGGAAACACCATATATTTT
-	TRBV28	-	TRBJ1-6	CASSLAGARAFYNSPLHF	TGTGCCAGCAGTTTAGCTGGGGCACGGGCGTTCTATAATTCACCCCTCCACTTT
-	TRBV9	-	TRBJ1-3	CASSVDRYSGNTIYF	TGTGCCAGCAGCGTTGACAGGTACTCTGGAAACACCATATATTTT
once	TRBV6-5	-	TRBJ1-1	CASSYSPRMRTEAFF	TGTGCCAGCAGTTACTCGCCCCGGATGCGGACTGAAGCTTTCTTT
-	TRBV5-4	-	TRBJ2-7	CASSLLGQNSYEQYF	TGTGCCAGCAGCTTGCTGGGGCAGAACTCCTACGAGCAGTACTTC
-	TRBV2	TRBD2	TRBJ2-7	CASRASGEGSYEQYF	TGTGCCAGCAGGGCCTCGGGGGAGGGAAGCTACGAGCAGTACTTC
-	TRBV6-1	TRBD1	TRBJ2-7	CASSEVGTGSYEQYF	TGTGCCAGCAGTGAGGTAGGGACAGGGAGCTACGAGCAGTACTTC
-	TRBV7-2	-	TRBJ1-2	CASSLSPGIYGYTF	TGTGCCAGCAGCTTAAGCCCAGGGATCTATGGCTACACCTTC
-	TRBV6-1	TRBD1	TRBJ1-4	CASSEGTGAGEKLFF	TGTGCCAGCAGTGAAGGGACAGGGGCCGGTGAAAAACTGTTTTTT
-	TRBV27	-	TRBJ2-7	CASSLTRLSSYEQYF	TGTGCCAGCAGTTTGACCAGGTTGAGCTCCTACGAGCAGTACTTC
-	TRBV7-2	-	TRBJ2-5	CASSLHRAQETQYF	TGTGCCAGCAGCTTACATCGGGCACAAGAGACCCAGTACTTC
many	TRBV19	TRBD2	TRBJ2-1	CASRVAGGYNEQFF	TGTGCCAGTAGAGTAGCGGGGGGCTACAATGAGCAGTTCTTC
-	TRBV27	-	TRBJ1-6	CASSLLRGNSPLHF	TGTGCCAGCAGTCTCCTAAGAGGCAATTCACCCCTCCACTTT
-	TRBV7-6	TRBD2	TRBJ2-5	CASSLGALAGVSRGTQYF	TGTGCCAGCAGCTTAGGAGCACTAGCGGGGGTCTCCCGGGGGACCCAGTACTTC
-	TRBV6-5	TRBD1	TRBJ2-1	CASSYSGTGRFEQFF	TGTGCCAGCAGTTACTCCGGGACAGGGCGTTTCGAGCAGTTCTTC
-	TRBV6-1	TRBD1	TRBJ1-1	CASSEDRMNTEAFF	TGTGCCAGCAGTGAGGACAGGATGAACACTGAAGCTTTCTTT
-	TRBV5-1	-	TRBJ2-3	CASSLESRVSTDTQYF	TGCGCCAGCAGCTTGGAGTCCCGGGTTTCTACAGATACGCAGTATTTT
-	TRBV20-1	-	TRBJ2-3	CSARTDTQYF	TGCAGTGCTAGAACAGATACGCAGTATTTT
-	TRBV25-1	TRBD1	TRBJ2-7	CASSETRTGGYEQYF	TGTGCCAGCAGTGAGACTAGGACAGGGGGCTACGAGCAGTACTTC
-	TRBV5-1	-	TRBJ2-1	CASSLSGSSYNEQFF	TGCGCCAGCAGCTTATCCGGTAGCTCCTACAATGAGCAGTTCTTC
-	TRBV7-9	TRBD2	TRBJ2-7	CASSAGASGGSYEQYF	TGTGCCAGCAGCGCCGGAGCTAGCGGGGGATCTTACGAGCAGTACTTC
-	TRBV7-9	-	TRBJ2-6	CASSIRQPFSGANVLTF	TGTGCCAGCAGCATCCGACAGCCGTTTTCTGGGGCCAACGTCCTGACTTTC
-	TRBV5-6	-	TRBJ1-1	CASWRGLTNTEAFF	TGTGCCTCCTGGAGGGGCCTTACGAACACTGAAGCTTTCTTT
-	TRBV27	TRBD2	TRBJ2-5	CASSLAGAQETQYF	TGTGCCAGCAGTCTAGCGGGGGCCCAAGAGACCCAGTACTTC
-	TRBV25-1	-	TRBJ2-3	CASGSTDTQYF	TGTGCCAGCGGATCCACAGATACGCAGTATTTT
-	TRBV28	TRBD1	TRBJ2-3	CASTETGGRTDTQYF	TGTGCCAGCACCGAGACAGGGGGAAGGACAGATACGCAGTATTTT
-	TRBV6-1	-	TRBJ2-2	CASRERTANTGELFF	TGTGCCAGCAGGGAAAGGACAGCAAACACCGGGGAGCTGTTTTTT
-	TRBV2	-	TRBJ2-7	CASRPTESAYEQYF	TGTGCCAGCAGACCGACAGAGTCGGCCTACGAGCAGTACTTC
-	TRBV15	-	TRBJ1-3	CATSREAFTGNTIYF	TGTGCCACCAGCAGAGAAGCATTCACTGGAAACACCATATATTTT
-	TRBV27	-	TRBJ2-4	CASSAHTGTRDIQYF	TGTGCCAGCAGTGCCCACACAGGGACGAGGGACATTCAGTACTTC
-	TRBV28	-	TRBJ2-7	CASSLFAGGRSYEQYF	TGTGCCAGCAGTTTATTCGCAGGGGGGCGTTCCTACGAGCAGTACTTC
-	TRBV10-2	-	TRBJ2-3	CASSDLWNTQYF	TGCGCCAGCAGTGACCTCTGGAATACGCAGTATTTT
-	TRBV23-1	-	TRBJ2-7	CASSPTGSSYEQYF	TGCGCCAGCAGTCCTACAGGGAGCTCCTACGAGCAGTACTTC
few	TRBV19	-	TRBJ1-5	CASTGAHYSNQPQHF	TGTGCCAGTACGGGGGCCCATTATAGCAATCAGCCCCAGCATTTT
-	TRBV7-9	-	TRBJ1-1	CASSSGRRLGEAFF	TGTGCCAGCAGCTCCGGAAGGAGATTAGGTGAAGCTTTCTTT
-	TRBV6-6	-	TRBJ1-5	CASSYTRNQPQHF	TGTGCCAGCAGTTATACACGCAATCAGCCCCAGCATTTT
-	TRBV28	TRBD1	TRBJ1-2	CASSLGTGPSTYGYTF	TGTGCCAGCAGTTTAGGGACAGGGCCCTCGACCTATGGCTACACCTTC
-	TRBV6-1	TRBD1	TRBJ1-6	CASSAGQGEHSPLHF	TGTGCCAGCAGTGCGGGACAGGGGGAACATTCACCCCTCCACTTT
-	TRBV9	-	TRBJ2-2	CASSQDNTGELFF	TGTGCCAGCAGCCAGGACAACACCGGGGAGCTGTTTTTT
once	TRBV18	-	TRBJ2-6	CASSPGSGANVLTF	TGTGCCAGCTCACCCGGCTCTGGGGCCAACGTCCTGACTTTC
few	TRBV10-1	TRBD1	TRBJ1-2	CASQGALGDGYTF	TGCGCCAGTCAGGGGGCGCTGGGGGATGGCTACACCTTC
-	TRBV2	-	TRBJ2-5	CASHEGRQETQYF	TGTGCCAGCCATGAGGGGCGACAAGAGACCCAGTACTTC
-	TRBV19	-	TRBJ1-2	CASSIEGPPFSEGYTF	TGTGCCAGTAGTATAGAGGGGCCCCCCTTTTCGGAAGGCTACACCTTC
-	TRBV18	TRBD1	TRBJ1-5	CASSTGQGGQPQHF	TGTGCCAGCTCAACTGGACAGGGTGGGCAGCCCCAGCATTTT
few	TRBV28	-	TRBJ1-5	CASTVADTFSNQPQHF	TGTGCCAGCACTGTCGCGGACACCTTTAGCAATCAGCCCCAGCATTTT
-	TRBV5-4	TRBD1	TRBJ1-1	CASSYRQGADTEAFF	TGTGCCAGCAGCTACCGACAGGGGGCGGACACTGAAGCTTTCTTT
-	TRBV7-3	-	TRBJ1-6	CASSSRGDYNSPLHF	TGTGCCAGCAGCTCCCGGGGGGACTATAATTCACCCCTCCACTTT
-	TRBV18	-	TRBJ1-6	CASSPPGGWNSPLHF	TGTGCCAGCTCACCACCGGGGGGGTGGAATTCACCCCTCCACTTT
-	TRBV6-6	-	TRBJ2-3	CASSYEGGFTDTQYF	TGTGCCAGCAGTTACGAGGGGGGCTTCACAGATACGCAGTATTTT
-	TRBV7-3	TRBD1	TRBJ1-5	CASSPRRGQGDNYSNQPQHF	TGTGCCAGCAGCCCAAGGCGGGGACAGGGGGACAATTATAGCAATCAGCCCCAGCATTTT
-	TRBV14	TRBD2	TRBJ2-3	CASSQGDSGGTDTQYF	TGTGCCAGCAGCCAAGGTGATAGCGGGGGCACAGATACGCAGTATTTT
-	TRBV6-6	-	TRBJ1-1	CASSSDANQVTEAFF	TGTGCCAGCAGTTCCGATGCGAATCAGGTCACTGAAGCTTTCTTT